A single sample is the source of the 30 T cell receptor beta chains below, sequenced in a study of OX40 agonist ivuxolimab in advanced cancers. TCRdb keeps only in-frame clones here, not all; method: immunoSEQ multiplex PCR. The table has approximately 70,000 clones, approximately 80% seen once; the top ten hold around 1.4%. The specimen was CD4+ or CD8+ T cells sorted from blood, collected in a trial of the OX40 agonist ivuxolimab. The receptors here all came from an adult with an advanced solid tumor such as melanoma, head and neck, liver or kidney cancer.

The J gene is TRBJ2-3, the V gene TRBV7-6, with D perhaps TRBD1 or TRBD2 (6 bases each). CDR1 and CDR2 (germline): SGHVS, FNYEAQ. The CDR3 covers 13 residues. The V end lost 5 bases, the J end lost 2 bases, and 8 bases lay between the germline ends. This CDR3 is CASSGGPTDTQYF. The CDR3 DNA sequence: TGTGCCAGCAGCGGGGGGCCCACAGATACGCAGTATTTT.

CDR3 coding DNA: TGTGCCAGCAGCGTAGGTACTACAGATACGCAGTATTTT. It yields the protein CASSVGTTDTQYF. The rearrangement links TRBV9 to TRBJ2-3; no clear D gene. The germline V gene encodes CDR1 SGDLS and CDR2 YYNGEE. V was trimmed by 0 bases and J by 3 bases, leaving 5 bases between them. The CDR3 contains 13 residues. The full variable domain, rest sourced from reference TRBV9 and TRBJ2-3, is DSGVTQTPKHLITATGQRVTLRCSPRSGDLSVYWYQQSLDQGLQFLIQYYNGEERAKGNILERFSAQQFPDLHSELNLSSLELGDSALYFCASSVGTTDTQYFGPGTRLTVL.

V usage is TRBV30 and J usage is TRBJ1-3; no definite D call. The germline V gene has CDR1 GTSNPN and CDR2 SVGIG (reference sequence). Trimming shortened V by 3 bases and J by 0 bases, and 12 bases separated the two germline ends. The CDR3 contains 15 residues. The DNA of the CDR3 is TGTGCCTGGAGCCTCTCCGGGGACTCTGGAAACACCATATATTTT. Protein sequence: CAWSLSGDSGNTIYF. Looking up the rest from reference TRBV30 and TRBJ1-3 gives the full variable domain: SQTIHQWPATLVQPVGSPLSLECTVEGTSNPNLYWYRQAAGRGLQLLFYSVGIGQISSEVPQNLSASRPQDRQFILSSKKLLLSDSGFYLCAWSLSGDSGNTIYFGEGSWLTVV.

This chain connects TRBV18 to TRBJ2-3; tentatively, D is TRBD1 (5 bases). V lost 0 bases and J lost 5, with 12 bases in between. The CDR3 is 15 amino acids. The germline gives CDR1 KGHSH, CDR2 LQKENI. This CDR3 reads CASSPPPGRGDTQYF. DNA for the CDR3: TGTGCCAGCTCACCACCGCCCGGAAGGGGAGATACGCAGTATTTT.

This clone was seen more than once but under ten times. The CDR3 reads CASGDRGSNTEAFF. The CDR3 bases are TGTGCCAGCGGAGACAGGGGTTCGAACACTGAAGCTTTCTTT. The rearrangement joins TRBV25-1 to TRBJ1-1, with 8 nucleotides matching TRBD1. The CDR3 is 14 amino acids. Germline loops: CDR1 MGHDK, CDR2 SYGVNS. V lost 8 bases, J lost 1 base, and 6 bases stayed unmatched.

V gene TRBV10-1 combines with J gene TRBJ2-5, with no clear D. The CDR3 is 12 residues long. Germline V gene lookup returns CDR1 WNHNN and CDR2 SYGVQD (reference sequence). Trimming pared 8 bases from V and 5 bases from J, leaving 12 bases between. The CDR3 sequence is CASPPRMETQYF. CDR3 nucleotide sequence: TGCGCCAGCCCACCCCGCATGGAGACCCAGTACTTC.

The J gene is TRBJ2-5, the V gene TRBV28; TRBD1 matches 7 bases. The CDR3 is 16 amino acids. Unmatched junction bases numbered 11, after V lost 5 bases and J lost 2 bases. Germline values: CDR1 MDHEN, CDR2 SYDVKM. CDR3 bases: TGTGCCAGCAGTAAAACCGACAGGGTCCAACAAGAGACCCAGTACTTC. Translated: CASSKTDRVQQETQYF.

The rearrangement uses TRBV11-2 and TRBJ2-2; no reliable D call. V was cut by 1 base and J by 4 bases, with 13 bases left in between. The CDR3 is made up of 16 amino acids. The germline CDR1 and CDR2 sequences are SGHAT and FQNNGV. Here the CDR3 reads CASSLGIRRITGELFF. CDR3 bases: TGTGCCAGCAGCTTAGGGATCAGGCGGATCACCGGGGAGCTGTTTTTT. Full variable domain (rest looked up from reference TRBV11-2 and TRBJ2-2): EAGVAQSPRYKIIEKRQSVAFWCNPISGHATLYWYQQILGQGPKLLIQFQNNGVVDDSQLPKDRFSAERLKGVDSTLKIQPAKLEDSAVYLCASSLGIRRITGELFFGEGSRLTVL.

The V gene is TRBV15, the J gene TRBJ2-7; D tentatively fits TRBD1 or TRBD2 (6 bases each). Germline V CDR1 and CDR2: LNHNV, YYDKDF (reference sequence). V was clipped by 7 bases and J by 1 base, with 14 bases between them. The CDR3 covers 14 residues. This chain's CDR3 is CATTLEGGSYEQYF. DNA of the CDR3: TGTGCCACCACCTTGGAGGGGGGATCCTACGAGCAGTACTTC.

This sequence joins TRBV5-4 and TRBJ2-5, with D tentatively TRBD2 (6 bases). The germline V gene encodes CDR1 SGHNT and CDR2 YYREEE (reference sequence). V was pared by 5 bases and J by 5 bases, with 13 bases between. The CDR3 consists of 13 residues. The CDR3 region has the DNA TGTGCCAGCAGTCGTTTCGCGGGGGAGACCCAGTACTTC. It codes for CASSRFAGETQYF.

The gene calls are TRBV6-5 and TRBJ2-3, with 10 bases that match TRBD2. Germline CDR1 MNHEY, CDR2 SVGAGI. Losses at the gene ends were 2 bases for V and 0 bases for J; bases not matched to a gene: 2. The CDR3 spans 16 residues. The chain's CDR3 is CASSYLLAGSTDTQYF. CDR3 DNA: TGTGCCAGCAGTTACCTACTAGCGGGGAGCACAGATACGCAGTATTTT.

CDR3 coding DNA: TGTGCCACTCAGGAGCGGGGCCGCTCCTACGAGCAGTACTTC. Residues: CATQERGRSYEQYF. The V and J genes are TRBV19 and TRBJ2-7, with TRBD2 identical over 7 bases. CDR3 length: 14 residues. The germline V gene encodes CDR1 LNHDA and CDR2 SQIVND (reference sequence). J gave up 0 bases and V 10 bases, and 9 bases lay outside the gene matches.

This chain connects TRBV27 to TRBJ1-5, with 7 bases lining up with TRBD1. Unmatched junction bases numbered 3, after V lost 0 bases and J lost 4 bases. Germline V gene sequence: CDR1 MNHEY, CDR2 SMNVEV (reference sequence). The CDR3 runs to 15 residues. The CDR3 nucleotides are TGTGCCAGCAGTTTATCGACGGGACAGAATCAGCCCCAGCATTTT. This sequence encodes CASSLSTGQNQPQHF.

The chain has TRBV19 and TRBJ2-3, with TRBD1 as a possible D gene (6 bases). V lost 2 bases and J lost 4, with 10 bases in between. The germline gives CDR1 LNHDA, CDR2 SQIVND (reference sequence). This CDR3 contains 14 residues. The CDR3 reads CASSISRGPDTQYF. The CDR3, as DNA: TGTGCCAGTAGTATATCCAGGGGTCCAGATACGCAGTATTTT.

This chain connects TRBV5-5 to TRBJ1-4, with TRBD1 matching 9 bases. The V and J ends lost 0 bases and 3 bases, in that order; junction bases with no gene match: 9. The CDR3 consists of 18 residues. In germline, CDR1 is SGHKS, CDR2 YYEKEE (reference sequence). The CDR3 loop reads CASSLVGTGIGANEKLFF. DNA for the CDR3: TGTGCCAGCAGCTTGGTTGGGACAGGGATCGGGGCTAATGAAAAACTGTTTTTT.

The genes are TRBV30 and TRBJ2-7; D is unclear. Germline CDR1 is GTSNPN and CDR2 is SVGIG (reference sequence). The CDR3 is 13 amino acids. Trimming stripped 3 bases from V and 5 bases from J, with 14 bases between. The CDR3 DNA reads TGTGCCTGGAGCGCCGGGCTGGGCGACGAGCAGTACTTC. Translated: CAWSAGLGDEQYF. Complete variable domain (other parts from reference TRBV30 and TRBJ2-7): SQTIHQWPATLVQPVGSPLSLECTVEGTSNPNLYWYRQAAGRGLQLLFYSVGIGQISSEVPQNLSASRPQDRQFILSSKKLLLSDSGFYLCAWSAGLGDEQYFGPGTRLTVT.

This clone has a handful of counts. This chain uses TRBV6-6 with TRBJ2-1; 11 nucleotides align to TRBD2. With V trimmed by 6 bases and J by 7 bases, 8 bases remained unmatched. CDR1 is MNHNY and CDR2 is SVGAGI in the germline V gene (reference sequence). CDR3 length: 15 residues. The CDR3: CASSISGGAANEQFF. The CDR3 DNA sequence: TGTGCCAGCAGCATTAGCGGGGGGGCCGCTAATGAGCAGTTCTTC.

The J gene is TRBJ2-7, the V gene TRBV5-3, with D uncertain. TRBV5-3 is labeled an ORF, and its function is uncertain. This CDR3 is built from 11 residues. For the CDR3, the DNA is TGTCTCCAGTTTCCTCCCTACGAGCAGTACTTC. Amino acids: CLQFPPYEQYF.

This CDR3 is CASSAGQGMNTEAFF. For the CDR3, the DNA is TGTGCCAGCAGCGCGGGACAGGGGATGAACACTGAAGCTTTCTTT. This rearrangement joins TRBV6-1 to TRBJ1-1, with 10 positions matching TRBD1. CDR3 length: 15 residues. V dropped 6 bases and J dropped 0; count of bases not matched to a gene: 4. Germline CDR1 and CDR2: MNHNS and SASEGT.

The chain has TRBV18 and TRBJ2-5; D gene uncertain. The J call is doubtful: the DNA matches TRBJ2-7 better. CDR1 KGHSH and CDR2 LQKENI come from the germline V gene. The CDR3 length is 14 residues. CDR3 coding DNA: TGTGCCAGCTCACCACCGAGCACTACCTACGAGCAGTACTTC. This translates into CASSPPSTTYEQYF.

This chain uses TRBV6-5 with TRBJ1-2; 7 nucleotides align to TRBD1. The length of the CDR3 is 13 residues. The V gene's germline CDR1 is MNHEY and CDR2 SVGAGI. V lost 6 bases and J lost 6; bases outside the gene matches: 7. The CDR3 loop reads CASRRTGTDGYTF. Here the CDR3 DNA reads TGTGCCAGCAGGCGGACAGGAACGGATGGCTACACCTTC.

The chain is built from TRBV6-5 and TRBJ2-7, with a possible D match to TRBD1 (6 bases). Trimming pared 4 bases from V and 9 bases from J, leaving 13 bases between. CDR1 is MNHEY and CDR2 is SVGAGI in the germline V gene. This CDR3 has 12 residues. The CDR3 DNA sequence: TGTGCCAGCAGTTCCAATCAGGGGACGCAGTACTTC. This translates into CASSSNQGTQYF.

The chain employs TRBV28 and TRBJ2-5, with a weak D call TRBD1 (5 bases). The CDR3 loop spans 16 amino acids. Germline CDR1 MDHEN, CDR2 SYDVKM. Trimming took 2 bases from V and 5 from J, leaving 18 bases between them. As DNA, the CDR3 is TGTGCCAGCAGTTTAACGCAGGGATTTTCGGCGGAGACCCAGTACTTC. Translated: CASSLTQGFSAETQYF.

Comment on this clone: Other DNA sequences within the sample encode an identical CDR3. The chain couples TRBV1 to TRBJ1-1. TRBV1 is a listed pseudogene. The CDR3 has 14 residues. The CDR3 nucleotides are TGCACCAGCAGCGAGGTGGAGGGGGACACTGAAGCTTTCTTT. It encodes CTSSEVEGDTEAFF.

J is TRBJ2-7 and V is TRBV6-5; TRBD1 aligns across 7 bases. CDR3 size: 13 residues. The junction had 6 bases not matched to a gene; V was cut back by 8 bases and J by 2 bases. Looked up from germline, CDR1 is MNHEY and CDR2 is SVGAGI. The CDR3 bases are TGTGCCAGCCCGAGGGACAGCGCCTACGAGCAGTACTTC. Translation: CASPRDSAYEQYF.

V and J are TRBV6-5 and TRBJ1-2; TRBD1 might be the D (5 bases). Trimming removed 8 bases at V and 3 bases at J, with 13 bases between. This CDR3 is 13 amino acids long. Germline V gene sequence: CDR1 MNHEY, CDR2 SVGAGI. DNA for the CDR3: TGTGCCAGCGCCCCCGACAGAGACTATGGCTACACCTTC. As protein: CASAPDRDYGYTF.

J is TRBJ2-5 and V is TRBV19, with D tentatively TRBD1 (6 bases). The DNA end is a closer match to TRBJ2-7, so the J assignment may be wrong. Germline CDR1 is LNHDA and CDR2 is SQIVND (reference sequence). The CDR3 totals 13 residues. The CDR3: CASSIQGTYEQYF. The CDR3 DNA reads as TGTGCCAGTAGTATTCAGGGGACCTACGAGCAGTACTTC.

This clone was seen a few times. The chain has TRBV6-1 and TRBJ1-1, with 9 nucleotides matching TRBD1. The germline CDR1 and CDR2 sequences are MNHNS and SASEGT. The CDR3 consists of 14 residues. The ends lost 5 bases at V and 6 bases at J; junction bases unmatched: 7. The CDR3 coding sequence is TGTGCCAGCAGTAACAGGGGGCCAGGGGCTGAAGCTTTCTTT. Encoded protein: CASSNRGPGAEAFF.

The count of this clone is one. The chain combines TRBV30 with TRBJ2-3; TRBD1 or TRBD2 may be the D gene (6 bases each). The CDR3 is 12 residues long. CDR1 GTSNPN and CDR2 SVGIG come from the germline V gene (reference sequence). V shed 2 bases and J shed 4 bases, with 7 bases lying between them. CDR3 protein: CAWSRGADTQYF. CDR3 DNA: TGTGCCTGGAGTAGGGGGGCAGATACGCAGTATTTT.

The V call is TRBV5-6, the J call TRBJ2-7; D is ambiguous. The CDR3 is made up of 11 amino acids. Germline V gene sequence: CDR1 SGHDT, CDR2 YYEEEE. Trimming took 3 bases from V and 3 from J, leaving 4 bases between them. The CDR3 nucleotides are TGTGCCAGCAGCTATATCTACGAGCAGTACTTC. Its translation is CASSYIYEQYF.